Listed here are 2 T cell receptor beta chains from one sample, sequenced in a study of PD-1 blockade in classical Hodgkin lymphoma. The time point is: newly diagnosed, previously untreated cHL patient sample. After PBMCs were thawed, their CD8+ T cells were isolated by magnetic negative selection. Produced via immunoSEQ multiplex PCR; TCRdb's table is partial and in-frame only. The sample contains around 2,000 clones, 70% to 75% of which appear only once. Sequencing was done on a sample of CD8+ T cells from blood. Receptor source: a human donor with classical Hodgkin lymphoma.

Written as DNA, the CDR3 is TGTGCCAGCAGGACCCGGGACAGGGTAAACATTCAGTACTTC. It yields the protein CASRTRDRVNIQYF. The V gene is TRBV6-6, the J gene TRBJ2-4, with TRBD1 matching over 9 bases. Germline assignment: CDR1 MNHNY and CDR2 SVGAGI (reference sequence). The V segment lost 6 bases and the J segment 6 bases; nucleotides outside the gene matches: 6. The CDR3 covers 14 residues.

The chain employs TRBV5-1 and TRBJ2-1; a weak D match, TRBD2 (5 bases). This CDR3 region has 16 residues. In germline, CDR1 is SGHRS, CDR2 YFSETQ. The germline V and J ends were trimmed by 0 bases and 0 bases, with 10 bases remaining between them. The chain's CDR3 is CASSLGGAGSYNEQFF. CDR3 bases: TGCGCCAGCAGCTTGGGTGGCGCGGGCTCCTACAATGAGCAGTTCTTC.